The 16 T cell receptor beta chains below were found in one sample sequenced in a study of blood T cell repertoires in COVID-19. TCRdb keeps only in-frame clones here, not all; method: immunoSEQ multiplex PCR. Among some 200,000 clones listed, roughly 85% were seen once. The sequenced material came from peripheral blood. The origin of the receptors is a woman in her seventies with COVID-19, enrolled during active disease.

V usage is TRBV7-2 and J usage is TRBJ2-5, with TRBD1 matching 9 bases. V lost 5 bases, J lost 6 bases, and 10 bases stayed unmatched. Germline V lookup: CDR1 SGHTA, CDR2 FQGNSA. The CDR3 extends over 15 amino acids. CDR3 protein: CASSLGTGWIQTQYF. The CDR3 bases are TGTGCCAGCAGCCTCGGGACAGGGTGGATTCAGACCCAGTACTTC.

The rearrangement uses TRBV2 and TRBJ1-2; 8 bases map to TRBD1. Looked up from germline, CDR1 is SNHLY and CDR2 is FYNNEI. The CDR3 length is 13 residues. V lost 4 bases to trimming and J lost 4 bases; unmatched junction nucleotides: 2. Here the CDR3 reads CASSATGVYGYTF. The CDR3 coding sequence is TGTGCCAGCAGTGCGACAGGGGTCTATGGCTACACCTTC.

The chain has TRBV5-1 and TRBJ1-2; 7 nucleotides match TRBD1. The trim removed 5 bases at V and 4 bases at J, leaving 5 bases unmatched. The CDR3 covers 13 residues. CDR1 and CDR2 from the germline V gene are SGHRS and YFSETQ. CDR3 loop: CASRWDSPYGYTF. The CDR3 DNA reads TGCGCCAGCAGATGGGACAGTCCCTATGGCTACACCTTC.

The V gene is TRBV19, the J gene TRBJ1-3; 7 positions agree with TRBD1. The CDR3 spans 17 residues. V lost 6 bases to trimming and J lost 0 bases; unmatched junction nucleotides: 11. The germline CDR1 and CDR2 sequences are LNHDA and SQIVND (reference sequence). CDR3 in DNA: TGTGCCAGTAGAATACCGGGACAGCCTTACTCTGGAAACACCATATATTTT. It translates to CASRIPGQPYSGNTIYF.

The chain combines TRBV18 with TRBJ1-3; D unresolved. The V gene's germline CDR1 is KGHSH and CDR2 LQKENI. CDR3 size: 16 residues. V was shortened by 0 bases and J by 0 bases, with 9 bases between the two germline ends. DNA of the CDR3: TGTGCCAGCTCACCACCTAACAGAGACTCTGGAAACACCATATATTTT. Its protein is CASSPPNRDSGNTIYF. Filled out from reference TRBV18 and TRBJ1-3, the complete variable domain reads NAGVMQNPRHLVRRRGQEARLRCSPMKGHSHVYWYRQLPEEGLKFMVYLQKENIIDESGMPKERFSAEFPKEGPSILRIQQVVRGDSAAYFCASSPPNRDSGNTIYFGEGSWLTVV.

The chain recombines TRBV4-2 with TRBJ2-5; 11 bases line up with TRBD2. Looked up from germline, CDR1 is LGHNA and CDR2 is YNFKEQ. The junction had 10 bases not matched to a gene; V was cut back by 0 bases and J by 10 bases. The CDR3 covers 16 residues. The CDR3 sequence: CASSQETSGVQMSQYF. The DNA for the CDR3 is TGTGCCAGCAGCCAAGAGACTAGCGGGGTTCAAATGAGCCAGTACTTC.

The chain has TRBV6-1 and TRBJ2-7; D is perhaps TRBD1 (6 bases). V was cut by 1 base and J by 0 bases, with 13 bases left in between. Germline V CDR1 and CDR2: MNHNS, SASEGT. The CDR3 consists of 16 residues. The CDR3 loop reads CASSEVSRGTSYEQYF. In nucleotides, the CDR3 is TGTGCCAGCAGTGAAGTGTCTAGGGGGACCTCCTACGAGCAGTACTTC.

The chain carries TRBV11-3 and TRBJ1-1, with 9 bases that match TRBD1. The ends lost 0 bases at V and 5 bases at J; junction bases unmatched: 4. Per the germline V gene, CDR1 is SGHNT and CDR2 is YENEEA. The CDR3 runs 15 residues. CDR3 in amino acids: CASSLEGQGMTEAFF. The CDR3 nucleotides read TGTGCCAGCAGCTTAGAGGGACAGGGAATGACTGAAGCTTTCTTT.

This chain's CDR3 is CASRLQGSGNTIYF. CDR3 in DNA: TGTGCCAGCAGGCTTCAGGGTTCTGGAAACACCATATATTTT. The V and J genes are TRBV6-5 and TRBJ1-3, with D possibly TRBD1 on 5 matching bases. In germline, CDR1 is MNHEY, CDR2 SVGAGI. CDR3 size: 14 residues. Trimming shortened V by 6 bases and J by 1 base, and 10 bases separated the two germline ends.

The rearrangement links TRBV4-1 to TRBJ1-2; the match to TRBD1 covers 10 bases. V was pared by 4 bases and J by 1 base, with 0 bases of the junction left unmatched. This CDR3 contains 14 residues. Germline V gives CDR1 MGHRA, CDR2 YSYEKL. CDR3 residues: CASSRDRGNYGYTF. As DNA, the CDR3 is TGCGCCAGCAGCCGGGACAGGGGTAACTATGGCTACACCTTC.

This clone appeared a single time. This sequence joins TRBV6-5 and TRBJ1-3; D call uncertain. The CDR3 consists of 14 residues. The V gene lost 6 bases and the J gene lost 4 bases, with 13 bases spanning the gap. Germline V CDR1 and CDR2: MNHEY, SVGAGI. The chain's CDR3 is CASRRAAKGNTIYF. The CDR3 nucleotides read TGTGCCAGCAGGAGGGCCGCTAAGGGAAACACCATATATTTT.

The chain couples TRBV30 to TRBJ1-1, with D perhaps matching TRBD1 (6 bases). Germline CDR1 GTSNPN, CDR2 SVGIG (reference sequence). Trimming removed 2 bases at V and 2 bases at J, with 9 bases between. The CDR3 is made up of 13 amino acids. This CDR3 is CAWSMDRNTEAFF. The CDR3 DNA reads TGTGCCTGGAGTATGGACAGAAACACTGAAGCTTTCTTT.

This rearrangement joins TRBV5-1 to TRBJ1-1; D gene ambiguous. With 4 bases removed from V and 5 bases from J, the gap between germline ends came to 12 bases. This CDR3 spans 13 amino acids. Looked up from germline, CDR1 is SGHRS and CDR2 is YFSETQ. DNA of the CDR3: TGCGCCAGCAGCCCAGGCTTGTTGACTGAAGCTTTCTTT. This codes for CASSPGLLTEAFF.

This clone was picked up a small number of times. The rearrangement links TRBV18 to TRBJ2-7, with 7 bases that match TRBD1. CDR3 length equals 14 residues. The V gene's germline CDR1 is KGHSH and CDR2 LQKENI. V lost 3 bases and J lost 4; bases outside the gene matches: 6. CDR3 sequence: CASSPTGNGYEQYF. Here the CDR3 DNA reads TGTGCCAGCTCACCGACAGGGAATGGTTACGAGCAGTACTTC.

The J gene is TRBJ2-4, the V gene TRBV7-2; 9 bases match TRBD1. The CDR3 has 15 amino acids. CDR1 is SGHTA, CDR2 FQGNSA, per germline. The trim removed 1 base at V and 8 bases at J, leaving 6 bases unmatched. The CDR3 here is CASSLEGQGVDIQYF. CDR3 DNA sequence: TGTGCCAGCAGCTTAGAGGGACAGGGAGTAGACATTCAGTACTTC. Using reference TRBV7-2 and TRBJ2-4 for the parts outside the CDR3, the full variable domain is GAGVSQSPSNKVTEKGKDVELRCDPISGHTALYWYRQSLGQGLEFLIYFQGNSAPDKSGLPSDRFSAERTGGSVSTLTIQRTQQEDSAVYLCASSLEGQGVDIQYFGAGTRLSVL.

The chain combines TRBV27 with TRBJ1-2; D is uncertain. V gave up 6 bases and J gave up 5 bases, with 16 bases separating them. This CDR3 comprises 14 residues. Germline CDR1 reads MNHEY; CDR2 reads SMNVEV (reference sequence). CDR3 DNA sequence: TGTGCCAGCAGCAAGGGAGGGTCGAAGTATGGCTACACCTTC. Protein: CASSKGGSKYGYTF.